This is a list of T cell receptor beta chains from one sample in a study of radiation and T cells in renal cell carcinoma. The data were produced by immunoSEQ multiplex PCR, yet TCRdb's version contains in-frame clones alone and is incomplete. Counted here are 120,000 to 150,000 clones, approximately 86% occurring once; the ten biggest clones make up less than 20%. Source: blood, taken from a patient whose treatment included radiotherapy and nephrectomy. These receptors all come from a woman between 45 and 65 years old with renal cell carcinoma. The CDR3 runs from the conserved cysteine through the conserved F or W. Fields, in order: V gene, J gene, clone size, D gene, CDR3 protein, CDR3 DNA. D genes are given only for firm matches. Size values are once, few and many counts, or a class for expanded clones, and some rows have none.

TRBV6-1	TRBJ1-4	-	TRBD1	CASSETTGGSTNEKLFF	TGTGCCAGCAGTGAGACCACAGGGGGCTCGACTAATGAAAAACTGTTTTTT
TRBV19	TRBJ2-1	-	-	CASSLSYNEQFF	TGTGCCAGTAGCCTCTCCTACAATGAGCAGTTCTTC
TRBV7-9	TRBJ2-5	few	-	CASSFFERWETQYF	TGTGCCAGCAGCTTCTTCGAACGATGGGAGACCCAGTACTTC
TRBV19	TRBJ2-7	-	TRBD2	CASSRGGSSYEQYF	TGTGCCAGTAGTAGGGGGGGGAGCTCCTACGAGCAGTACTTC
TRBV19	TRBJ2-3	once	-	CASSISTDTQYF	TGTGCCAGTAGTATTAGCACAGATACGCAGTATTTT
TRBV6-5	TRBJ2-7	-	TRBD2	CASSYRASGGPYEQYF	TGTGCCAGCAGTTACAGGGCTAGCGGGGGGCCCTACGAGCAGTACTTC
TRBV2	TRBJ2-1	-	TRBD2	CASSGLAGGRTKFF	TGTGCCAGCAGTGGACTAGCGGGGGGGCGAACGAAGTTCTTC
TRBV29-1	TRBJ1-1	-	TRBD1	CSVPRDRAPEAFF	TGCAGCGTCCCCCGGGACAGGGCACCTGAAGCTTTCTTT
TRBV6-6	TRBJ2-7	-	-	CASSKLNYEQYF	TGTGCCAGCAGTAAATTAAACTACGAGCAGTACTTC
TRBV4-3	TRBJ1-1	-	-	CASSQDSRNTEAFF	TGCGCCAGCAGCCAAGATTCTCGGAACACTGAAGCTTTCTTT
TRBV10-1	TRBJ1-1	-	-	CASMERMNTEAFF	TGCGCCAGCATGGAACGGATGAACACTGAAGCTTTCTTT
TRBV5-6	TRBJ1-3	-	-	CASSLAIGVYSGNTIYF	TGTGCCAGCAGCTTGGCCATAGGGGTTTACTCTGGAAACACCATATATTTT
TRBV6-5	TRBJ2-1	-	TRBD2	CASSYPRGRASNEQFF	TGTGCCAGCAGTTACCCCCGGGGGAGGGCTTCCAATGAGCAGTTCTTC